This entry lists 19 T cell receptor beta chains sequenced from one sample in a study of technical replicates of blood from several donors (dated by TCRdb to about 2017). The method behind the library was the immunoSEQ multiplex PCR assay. TCRdb holds this immuneACCESS table with in-frame rearrangements only. Some clones are missing; in checked studies, unresolved V genes explain under half, and the rest has no known cause. The table for this sample lists nearly 95,000 clones; about 95% of them were counted only once. About 0.39% of the sample is taken by the ten largest. The material sequenced was T cells isolated from PBMCs. The origin of the receptors is a human donor in good health.

This clone was recorded only once. V is TRBV28 and J is TRBJ2-1, with TRBD2 identical over 9 bases. Unmatched junction bases numbered 7, after V lost 6 bases and J lost 4 bases. The CDR3 is 15 amino acids. CDR1 and CDR2 from the germline V gene are MDHEN and SYDVKM. CDR3 coding DNA: TGTGCCAGCAGCAATAGCGGGAGTAAATACAATGAGCAGTTCTTC. Its translation: CASSNSGSKYNEQFF. Full variable domain (outside the CDR3, taken from reference TRBV28 and TRBJ2-1): DVKVTQSSRYLVKRTGEKVFLECVQDMDHENMFWYRQDPGLGLRLIYFSYDVKMKEKGDIPEGYSVSREKKERFSLILESASTNQTSMYLCASSNSGSKYNEQFFGPGTRLTVL.

The CDR3, as DNA: TGCGCCAGCAGCCAAGGAAAGGGCGGGAGGGGATTAGATACGCAGTATTTT. Residues: CASSQGKGGRGLDTQYF. This chain uses TRBV4-3 with TRBJ2-3, with TRBD2 identical over 9 bases. Per the germline V gene, CDR1 is LGHNA and CDR2 is YSLEER. Losses at the gene ends were 1 base for V and 5 bases for J; bases not matched to a gene: 10. This CDR3 spans 17 amino acids.

The chain employs TRBV11-2 and TRBJ2-2; the D gene is possibly TRBD1 (5 bases). Germline loops: CDR1 SGHAT, CDR2 FQNNGV. This CDR3 is built from 15 residues. Deletions cut 2 bases from V and 4 bases from J, with 11 bases between. The CDR3 DNA sequence: TGTGCCAGCAGCTTATTCCAGGGTCTCACCGGGGAGCTGTTTTTT. Translated: CASSLFQGLTGELFF.

The chain is built from TRBV7-9 and TRBJ1-1, with 7 bases that match TRBD1. CDR1 and CDR2 from the germline V gene are SEHNR and FQNEAQ (reference sequence). V dropped 5 bases and J dropped 0; count of bases not matched to a gene: 3. This CDR3 comprises 14 residues. The CDR3 sequence: CASSRTGLNTEAFF. The DNA for the CDR3 is TGTGCCAGCAGCCGGACAGGCCTGAACACTGAAGCTTTCTTT.

V is TRBV6-8 and J is TRBJ1-2, with D hard to call. The CDR3 is 11 residues long. Trimming stripped 8 bases from V and 3 bases from J, with 7 bases between. Germline V gives CDR1 MNHGY, CDR2 SAAAGT. The CDR3 protein is CASSRYYGYTF. CDR3 coding DNA: TGTGCCAGCTCGAGGTACTATGGCTACACCTTC.

V is TRBV5-4 and J is TRBJ1-2; 9 bases are shared with TRBD1. Germline trimming cut 5 bases from V and 5 bases from J; bases unmatched to any gene: 10. CDR1 is SGHNT and CDR2 is YYREEE in the germline V gene (reference sequence). The CDR3 covers 15 residues. The CDR3 nucleotides read TGTGCCAGCAGTACACAGGGGGCAGAACTATATGGCTACACCTTC. Translated, it gives CASSTQGAELYGYTF.

The chain is built from TRBV9 and TRBJ2-7; the D gene is possibly TRBD2 (5 bases). The germline V gene has CDR1 SGDLS and CDR2 YYNGEE. V was shortened by 0 bases and J by 5 bases, with 12 bases between the two germline ends. The CDR3 runs 14 residues. CDR3 nucleotide sequence: TGTGCCAGCAGCGTAGACGGGGTCTCGGACGAGCAGTACTTC. Translation gives CASSVDGVSDEQYF.

V is TRBV28 and J is TRBJ1-5; 8 nucleotides align to TRBD1. This CDR3 has 16 amino acids. J gave up 4 bases and V 1 base, and 6 bases lay outside the gene matches. In germline, CDR1 is MDHEN, CDR2 SYDVKM. The CDR3 DNA reads as TGTGCCAGCAGTTTATACTTGGGACAGGTTAATCAGCCCCAGCATTTT. Translating it yields CASSLYLGQVNQPQHF.

The chain joins TRBV28 to TRBJ2-1; 7 nucleotides align to TRBD1. Germline trimming cut 5 bases from V and 0 bases from J; bases unmatched to any gene: 16. The germline CDR1 and CDR2 sequences are MDHEN and SYDVKM. The CDR3 covers 19 residues. The CDR3: CASSPKNTRGLSSYNEQFF. DNA of the CDR3: TGTGCCAGCAGTCCGAAAAACACTAGGGGGCTCAGCTCCTACAATGAGCAGTTCTTC.

Written as DNA, the CDR3 is TGTGCCAGCACACTCTCTATTAACAATGAGCAGTTCTTC. Translated: CASTLSINNEQFF. The V gene is TRBV9, the J gene TRBJ2-1; no reliable D call. Trimming shortened V by 6 bases and J by 5 bases, and 12 bases separated the two germline ends. The CDR3 extends over 13 amino acids. Germline CDR1 is SGDLS and CDR2 is YYNGEE.

This clone was counted once. The chain joins TRBV10-2 to TRBJ2-1; D remains ambiguous. V lost 5 bases to trimming and J lost 7 bases, with 3 bases between them. Germline V CDR1 and CDR2: WSHSY, SAAADI. The CDR3 sequence is 10 residues long. The CDR3 loop reads CASSLNEQFF. The CDR3 DNA reads TGCGCCAGCAGTCTAAATGAGCAGTTCTTC.

Turning to this clone: One end of the junction is discordant with germline, which a read error may explain. The gene calls are TRBV30 and TRBJ2-7; 9 bases are shared with TRBD2. This CDR3 comprises 14 residues. Germline CDR1 is GTSNPN and CDR2 is SVGIG (reference sequence). The CDR3 here is CAWHAGTSSHEQYF. CDR3 coding DNA: TGTGCCTGGCACGCGGGGACTAGCTCCCACGAGCAGTACTTC.

The chain links TRBV6-5 to TRBJ2-2, with 7 bases that match TRBD2. This CDR3 is 14 amino acids long. V gave up 8 bases and J gave up 4 bases; unmatched junction bases: 7. The germline V gene encodes CDR1 MNHEY and CDR2 SVGAGI. The CDR3 region is CASGLASGTGELFF. In DNA, the CDR3 is TGTGCCAGCGGGCTGGCTAGCGGCACCGGGGAGCTGTTTTTT.

This chain joins TRBV2 and TRBJ1-5; the D gene is possibly TRBD1 (6 bases). Between the trimmed V and J ends, which lost 7 bases and 4 bases, there was a span of 11 bases. The CDR3 sequence is 13 residues long. Germline V lookup: CDR1 SNHLY, CDR2 FYNNEI. The CDR3 DNA sequence: TGTGCCAGCAAACGAGACAGGAATCAGCCCCAGCATTTT. Its translation: CASKRDRNQPQHF.

In the case of this clone: Other nucleotide sequences in the sample specify the same CDR3. The chain links TRBV29-1 to TRBJ2-7; D is ambiguous. V lost 1 base and J 2 bases, leaving 6 bases between the germline ends. CDR1 is SQVTM, CDR2 ANQGSEA, per germline. The CDR3 sequence is 12 residues long. The CDR3 DNA is TGCAGCGTTGAAGGCGGCACCTACGAGCAGTACTTC. It translates to CSVEGGTYEQYF.

The V gene is TRBV7-8, the J gene TRBJ2-1, with D maybe TRBD2 (5 bases). The CDR3 runs to 12 residues. V was cut by 5 bases and J by 6 bases, with 8 bases left in between. Germline loops: CDR1 SGHVS, CDR2 FQNEAQ. In nucleotides, the CDR3 is TGTGCCAGCAGCATAGGACTCAATGAGCAGTTCTTC. Amino acids: CASSIGLNEQFF.

This clone was counted a single time. This chain connects TRBV4-3 to TRBJ1-3; 9 positions agree with TRBD1. The CDR3 is 17 amino acids. V dropped 3 bases and J dropped 4; count of bases not matched to a gene: 10. In germline, CDR1 is LGHNA, CDR2 YSLEER. The DNA for the CDR3 is TGCGCCAGCAGCCAGGGACAGGGAATGCGCGGAGGAAACACCATATATTTT. It encodes CASSQGQGMRGGNTIYF.

The V gene is TRBV9, the J gene TRBJ1-3; D not resolved. CDR1 and CDR2 (germline): SGDLS, YYNGEE. The CDR3 totals 14 residues. Trimming removed 0 bases from V and 4 bases from J, with 8 bases in between. CDR3 loop: CASSVAAMGNTIYF. The CDR3 DNA reads as TGTGCCAGCAGCGTAGCTGCTATGGGAAACACCATATATTTT.

CDR3 nucleotide sequence: TGTGCCAGCAGTTTAGGGAGCACCGGGGAGCTGTTTTTT. This sequence encodes CASSLGSTGELFF. The J gene is TRBJ2-2, the V gene TRBV27, with D tentatively TRBD2 (5 bases). The CDR3 length is 13 residues. Trimming cost V 2 bases and J 4 bases, with 5 bases left between them. Germline values: CDR1 MNHEY, CDR2 SMNVEV (reference sequence).